What follows describes a single T cell receptor (beta chain). Its antigen is currently unknown. The CDR3 length is 13 residues. Germline V gene data show CDR1 as LGHNA and CDR2 as YSLEER. The V gene lost 4 bases and the J gene lost 11 bases, with 14 bases spanning the gap. The entry originates in a study of beta chain features in type 1 diabetes. Findings of the study overall: All four CD4+ subsets of Type 1 diabetes patients contained TCRB CDR3s that were moderately but significantly shorter.

The sequenced template was cDNA made from the entire isolated RNA. The protocol was immunoSEQ multiplex PCR, while the TCRdb copy is restricted to in-frame clones and leaves out a portion. Among 100,000 to 150,000 clones listed, around 8.8% were seen once. This sequence joins TRBV4-3 and TRBJ2-2, with D perhaps TRBD1 (6 bases). This TCR was sampled from a young man with type 1 diabetes. The sequenced material came from central memory CD4+ T cells from blood. The CDR3 is CASSRGTQPELFF. DNA of the CDR3: TGCGCCAGCAGCCGAGGGACACAACCCGAGCTGTTTTTT.